This TCR beta chain is from a study of T cell responses to AZD1222 COVID-19 vaccine. This clone was recorded a few times. Its specificity is not known. The CDR3 runs 14 residues. CDR1 MNHEY and CDR2 SMNVEV come from the germline V gene (reference sequence). Trimming removed 8 bases from V and 4 bases from J, with 17 bases in between. TCRdb keeps only in-frame clones here, not all; method: immunoSEQ multiplex PCR. The table shows some 120,000 clones, with around 90% occurring only once. General study findings and limits: Donor demographics were predominantly white British with a female majority; clonal diversity may be underestimated.

The chain employs TRBV27 and TRBJ1-2, with a possible D match to TRBD1 (6 bases). This TCR was recovered from an adult who received the AZD1222 COVID-19 vaccine. The material was peripheral blood, obtained 28 days after the second AZD1222 dose. The CDR3 region has the DNA TGTGCCAGCGGGGTTGGGGGGGCTGGCTATGGCTACACCTTC. This gives the protein CASGVGGAGYGYTF.